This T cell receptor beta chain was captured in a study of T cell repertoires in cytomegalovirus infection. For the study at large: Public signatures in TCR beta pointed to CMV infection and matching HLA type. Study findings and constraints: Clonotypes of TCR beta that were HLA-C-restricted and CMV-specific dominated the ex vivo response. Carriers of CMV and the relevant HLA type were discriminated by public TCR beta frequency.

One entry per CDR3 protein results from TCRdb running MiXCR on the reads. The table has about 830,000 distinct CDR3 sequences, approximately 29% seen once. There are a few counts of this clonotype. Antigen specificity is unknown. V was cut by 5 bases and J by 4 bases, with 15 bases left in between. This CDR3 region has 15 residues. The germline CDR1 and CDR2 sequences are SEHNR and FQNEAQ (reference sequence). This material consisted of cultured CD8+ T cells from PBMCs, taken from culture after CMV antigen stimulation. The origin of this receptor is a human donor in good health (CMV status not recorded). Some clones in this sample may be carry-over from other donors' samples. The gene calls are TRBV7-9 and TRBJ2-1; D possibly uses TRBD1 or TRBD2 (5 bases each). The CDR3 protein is CASSPPGPQYNEQFF. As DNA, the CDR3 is TGTGCCAGCAGCCCCCCGGGGCCCCAATACAATGAGCAGTTCTTC. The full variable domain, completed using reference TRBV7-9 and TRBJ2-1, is DTGVSQNPRHKITKRGQNVTFRCDPISEHNRLYWYRQTLGQGPEFLTYFQNEAQLEKSRLLSDRFSAERPKGSFSTLEIQRTEQGDSAMYLCASSPPGPQYNEQFFGPGTRLTVL.